The 30 T cell receptor beta chains reported below all come from one sample, sequenced in a study of T-cell reconstitution after alpha-beta-depleted transplantation in children. TCRbeta library preparation incorporated unique molecular identifiers. Each CDR3 protein gets one entry after TCRdb re-called the PCR reads with MiXCR. The table lists fewer than 700,000 distinct CDR3 sequences, roughly 24% of them singletons, with roughly an eighth in the top ten. This sample comprised PBMCs, mostly from graft donor cells, obtained 360 days after TCRalphabeta/CD19-depleted stem cell transplant. These receptors were collected from a boy younger than two who had a stem cell transplant for acute myeloid leukemia, so the T cells may come from the graft donor.

This sequence joins TRBV20-1 and TRBJ1-2; D is ambiguous. Trimming left V 6 bases short and J 8 bases short, with 7 bases between. The CDR3 has 9 amino acids. In germline, CDR1 is DFQATT, CDR2 SNEGSKA (reference sequence). CDR3 loop: CSAPGGYTF. Here the CDR3 DNA reads TGCAGTGCGCCGGGGGGCTACACCTTC.

This clonotype was counted at least ten times. The rearrangement uses TRBV7-2 and TRBJ2-2, with TRBD1 identical over 7 bases. CDR3 length equals 15 residues. V gave up 3 bases and J gave up 0 bases; unmatched junction bases: 1. CDR1 and CDR2 from the germline V gene are SGHTA and FQGNSA. CDR3 sequence: CASSLGQTNTGELFF. Here the CDR3 DNA reads TGTGCCAGCAGCTTGGGACAGACGAACACCGGGGAGCTGTTTTTT. Drawing the rest from reference TRBV7-2 and TRBJ2-2, the complete variable domain is GAGVSQSPSNKVTEKGKDVELRCDPISGHTALYWYRQSLGQGLEFLIYFQGNSAPDKSGLPSDRFSAERTGGSVSTLTIQRTQQEDSAVYLCASSLGQTNTGELFFGEGSRLTVL.

This clonotype was seen many times. This chain connects TRBV5-5 to TRBJ1-6, with D possibly matching TRBD1 (5 bases). Trimming removed 4 bases from V and 8 bases from J, with 16 bases in between. CDR1 SGHKS and CDR2 YYEKEE come from the germline V gene (reference sequence). There are 15 residues in the CDR3. The CDR3 sequence is CASSLWLGGDSPLHF. CDR3 nucleotide sequence: TGTGCCAGCAGCCTTTGGTTGGGGGGGGATTCACCCCTCCACTTT.

Only a few counts were recorded for this clonotype. The chain has TRBV6-5 and TRBJ1-2; the match to TRBD1 covers 9 bases. V was pared by 0 bases and J by 4 bases, with 3 bases of the junction left unmatched. This CDR3 contains 15 residues. CDR1 and CDR2 from the germline V gene are MNHEY and SVGAGI. CDR3 sequence reads: CASSYSGQGTYGYTF. CDR3 DNA: TGTGCCAGCAGTTACTCGGGACAGGGAACCTATGGCTACACCTTC.

This clonotype was found many times. CDR3 in amino acids: CASKESNQETQYF. DNA of the CDR3: TGTGCCAGCAAGGAAAGTAACCAAGAGACCCAGTACTTC. V usage is TRBV12-3 or TRBV12-4 and J usage is TRBJ2-5; no clear D. The length of the CDR3 is 13 residues. Trimming took off 7 bases at V and 0 bases at J, with 9 bases between the two ends.

This chain links TRBV20-1 with TRBJ2-4; no clear D gene. V was cut by 0 bases and J by 6 bases, with 9 bases left in between. Germline V CDR1 and CDR2: DFQATT, SNEGSKA (reference sequence). This CDR3 spans 13 amino acids. The CDR3 DNA reads TGCAGTGCTAGAGATAGGAACGGAAACATTCAGTACTTC. Its protein is CSARDRNGNIQYF.

The chain is built from TRBV7-9 and TRBJ2-5; no firm D call. V shed 3 bases and J shed 4 bases, with 9 bases lying between them. From germline, CDR1 is SEHNR and CDR2 FQNEAQ (reference sequence). CDR3 size: 13 residues. In DNA form, the CDR3 reads TGTGCCAGCAGCTTTACCATACGAGAGACCCAGTACTTC. Translating gives CASSFTIRETQYF.

The chain couples TRBV24-1 to TRBJ2-2; D ambiguous. CDR1 and CDR2 (germline): KGHDR, SFDVKD. V lost 5 bases to trimming and J lost 5 bases, with 11 bases between them. The CDR3 has 14 residues. CDR3 nucleotide sequence: TGTGCCACCAGTGTTCCAGGTAGTACCGGGGAGCTGTTTTTT. Residues: CATSVPGSTGELFF.

J is TRBJ2-7 and V is TRBV6-5; 8 bases agree with TRBD1. The V segment lost 2 bases and the J segment 5 bases; nucleotides outside the gene matches: 8. CDR3 length: 15 residues. CDR1 and CDR2 from the germline V gene are MNHEY and SVGAGI. The CDR3 DNA reads as TGTGCCAGCAGTTACAGGTACGCGACAGGGGACGAGCAGTACTTC. Translating gives CASSYRYATGDEQYF.

This clonotype was seen repeatedly, ten times or more. The J gene is TRBJ1-3, the V gene TRBV12-3 or TRBV12-4; D ambiguous. V lost 4 bases and J lost 0, with 4 bases in between. The CDR3 is made up of 13 amino acids. DNA of the CDR3: TGTGCCAGCAGTTCATACTCTGGAAACACCATATATTTT. Its protein is CASSSYSGNTIYF.

The V and J genes are TRBV12-3 or TRBV12-4 and TRBJ2-1; TRBD1 matches 9 bases. The ends lost 5 bases at V and 6 bases at J; junction bases unmatched: 8. The CDR3 is made up of 15 amino acids. The CDR3 spells CASSHTGGRRNEQFF. DNA for the CDR3: TGTGCCAGCAGTCACACAGGGGGCCGGCGCAATGAGCAGTTCTTC.

The gene calls are TRBV19 and TRBJ2-1, with 7 bases matching TRBD2. The CDR3 loop spans 15 amino acids. Germline CDR1 LNHDA, CDR2 SQIVND (reference sequence). V lost 3 bases, J lost 7 bases, and 9 bases stayed unmatched. The CDR3, as DNA: TGTGCCAGTAGTATCCCCTGGCGGGAGTGGAATGAGCAGTTCTTC. Its protein product is CASSIPWREWNEQFF.

This clonotype was counted ten times or more. This rearrangement joins TRBV7-2 to TRBJ2-7; D remains unclear. The CDR3 consists of 14 residues. Between the trimmed V and J ends, which lost 1 base and 3 bases, there was a span of 10 bases. Looked up from germline, CDR1 is SGHTA and CDR2 is FQGNSA. CDR3 bases: TGTGCCAGCAGCTTAGTAGTGGGTAACTACGAGCAGTACTTC. It yields the protein CASSLVVGNYEQYF.

This chain connects TRBV27 to TRBJ2-3, with D tentatively TRBD2 (7 bases). Per germline, CDR1 MNHEY and CDR2 SMNVEV (reference sequence). V was trimmed by 2 bases and J by 4 bases, leaving 19 bases between them. CDR3 length: 17 amino acids. DNA for the CDR3: TGTGCCAGCAGTTTAGAGGTTGGGGGGGGGCCTCCAGATACGCAGTATTTT. Translated: CASSLEVGGGPPDTQYF.

This clonotype was seen just once. A much bigger clone sits one base away, suggesting this may be a read error. The missing conserved phenylalanine or tryptophan at the end of this CDR3 makes a read error likely. This chain joins TRBV20-1 and TRBJ1-4; 8 bases are a match to TRBD1. The germline V gene has CDR1 DFQATT and CDR2 SNEGSKA (reference sequence). The CDR3 totals 13 residues. V was clipped by 6 bases and J by 7 bases; unmatched bases: 7. The DNA of the CDR3 is TGCAGTGCATTACAGGGGGGGAGTGAAAAACTGTTTATT. Its translation is CSALQGGSEKLFI.

The V gene is TRBV20-1, the J gene TRBJ1-5; the D is unclear. CDR1 DFQATT and CDR2 SNEGSKA come from the germline V gene (reference sequence). Trimming took off 3 bases at V and 4 bases at J, with 13 bases between the two ends. The CDR3 is 14 residues long. The CDR3 nucleotides are TGCAGTGCTAGTCCCGTCCTATTAAATCAGCCCCAGCATTTT. Protein product: CSASPVLLNQPQHF.

This clonotype was seen at least ten times. This sequence joins TRBV6-6 and TRBJ1-3; D remains unclear. The CDR3 loop spans 13 amino acids. Germline values: CDR1 MNHNY, CDR2 SVGAGI (reference sequence). The V end was cut by 6 bases, the J end by 3 bases, with 9 bases between. The CDR3 region is CASSPPNGNTIYF. CDR3 DNA sequence: TGTGCCAGCAGCCCGCCGAATGGAAACACCATATATTTT.

This clonotype showed up just a few times. This chain joins TRBV6-5 and TRBJ2-5; the D gene could be TRBD1 or TRBD2 (6 bases each). Germline V gives CDR1 MNHEY, CDR2 SVGAGI. The length of the CDR3 is 14 residues. Deletions cut 0 bases from V and 5 bases from J, with 10 bases between. CDR3 DNA: TGTGCCAGCAGTTACTCGAGGGGGGTTGAGACCCAGTACTTC. Its protein product is CASSYSRGVETQYF.

V gene TRBV6-2 or TRBV6-3 combines with J gene TRBJ2-7; 12 nucleotides agree with TRBD2. J gave up 6 bases and V 2 bases, and 5 bases lay outside the gene matches. In germline, CDR1 is MNHEY, CDR2 SVGEGT. This CDR3 comprises 15 residues. CDR3 in DNA: TGTGCCAGCAGTTACAGACTAGCGGGGGCGGCCGAGCAGTACGTC. Translation gives CASSYRLAGAAEQYV.

The chain employs TRBV29-1 and TRBJ2-5, with no clear D. The CDR3 sequence is 13 residues long. CDR1 is SQVTM and CDR2 is ANQGSEA in the germline V gene. Trimming stripped 6 bases from V and 1 base from J, with 12 bases between. CDR3 nucleotides: TGCAGCGTCCGACACCGACTCCAAGAGACCCAGTACTTC. As protein: CSVRHRLQETQYF. The complete variable domain, with remaining parts taken from reference TRBV29-1 and TRBJ2-5, reads SAVISQKPSRDICQRGTSLTIQCQVDSQVTMMFWYRQQPGQSLTLIATANQGSEATYESGFVIDKFPISRPNLTFSTLTVSNMSPEDSSIYLCSVRHRLQETQYFGPGTRLLVL.

Ten or more counts support this clonotype. This chain connects TRBV7-8 to TRBJ2-5; unclear D gene. With 3 bases removed from V and 0 bases from J, the gap between germline ends came to 5 bases. The CDR3 runs to 13 residues. Germline V CDR1 and CDR2: SGHVS, FQNEAQ. The CDR3 DNA follows: TGTGCCAGCAGCTTGGCCCACCAAGAGACCCAGTACTTC. Amino acid sequence: CASSLAHQETQYF.

This clonotype was seen repeatedly, ten times or more. The J gene is TRBJ2-7, the V gene TRBV20-1; a weak D match, TRBD1 (6 bases). Looked up from germline, CDR1 is DFQATT and CDR2 is SNEGSKA (reference sequence). V dropped 5 bases and J dropped 5 bases, with 13 bases sitting between them. The CDR3 totals 12 residues. The CDR3 bases are TGCAGTGCTGCCCGGGACATAGACGAGCAGTACTTC. It translates to CSAARDIDEQYF.

This clonotype appeared a few times. This chain connects TRBV20-1 to TRBJ2-3, with TRBD2 identical over 12 bases. Germline CDR1 reads DFQATT; CDR2 reads SNEGSKA (reference sequence). There are 16 residues in the CDR3. V shed 4 bases and J 4 bases; nucleotides not matched to a gene: 9. The CDR3: CSATLSGTSGSDTQYF. The CDR3, as DNA: TGCAGTGCTACGCTATCCGGGACTAGCGGGTCAGATACGCAGTATTTT.

The rearrangement links TRBV3-1 to TRBJ2-6; TRBD1 is a possible D gene (6 bases). The V gene lost 0 bases and the J gene lost 0 bases, with 15 bases spanning the gap. Germline V CDR1 and CDR2: LGHDT, YNNKEL (reference sequence). The CDR3 runs 19 residues. CDR3: CASSQEGAGDSSGANVLTF. The CDR3 coding sequence is TGTGCCAGCAGCCAAGAAGGGGCAGGGGATTCCTCTGGGGCCAACGTCCTGACTTTC.

This clonotype was counted many times. The V and J genes are TRBV6-5 and TRBJ2-3, with D hard to call. CDR1 is MNHEY, CDR2 SVGAGI, per germline. V lost 6 bases to trimming and J lost 6 bases, with 7 bases between them. This CDR3 is 11 amino acids long. In DNA, the CDR3 is TGTGCCAGCAGAACTGGGGATACGCAGTATTTT. It encodes CASRTGDTQYF.

This clonotype was detected ten times or more. The CDR3 region has the DNA TGTGCCAGCAGCCAAGCGCAACGTGCCCAGGATCGTAGTTATACGCAGTATTTT. It translates to CASSQAQRAQDRSYTQYF. The rearrangement uses TRBV14 and TRBJ2-3; D is uncertain. The CDR3 runs to 18 residues. V was cut by 1 base and J by 7 bases, with 24 bases left in between. Germline lookup yields CDR1 SGHDN and CDR2 FVKESK.

V is TRBV4-2 and J is TRBJ2-3; weak D call: TRBD2 (5 bases). CDR3 length: 15 amino acids. CDR1 is LGHNA, CDR2 YNFKEQ, per germline. Between the trimmed V and J ends, which lost 0 bases and 2 bases, there was a span of 9 bases. DNA for the CDR3: TGTGCCAGCAGCCAAGAGCGGGTCCCCACAGATACGCAGTATTTT. Amino acid sequence: CASSQERVPTDTQYF.

This clonotype came up a few times. The J gene is TRBJ2-5, the V gene TRBV7-2; perhaps TRBD2 as D (7 bases). The ends were cut back, 1 base at V and 5 bases at J, with 14 bases in the middle. This CDR3 is built from 15 residues. CDR1 is SGHTA and CDR2 is FQGNSA in the germline V gene. CDR3 sequence reads: CASSLVRGADETQYF. CDR3 bases: TGTGCCAGCAGCTTAGTACGGGGGGCAGACGAGACCCAGTACTTC.

This clonotype appeared many times. This chain joins TRBV28 and TRBJ2-2; 7 nucleotides match TRBD1. Germline-derived CDR1 and CDR2 are MDHEN and SYDVKM. The CDR3 is 14 amino acids. J gave up 1 base and V 7 bases, and 3 bases lay outside the gene matches. The CDR3, as DNA: TGTGCCAGCACCCGGGACAGGAACACCGGGGAGCTGTTTTTT. Its protein is CASTRDRNTGELFF.

This clonotype has just a few counts. The genes are TRBV20-1 and TRBJ1-5, with TRBD1 matching 7 bases. The germline CDR1 and CDR2 sequences are DFQATT and SNEGSKA (reference sequence). The CDR3 sequence is 15 residues long. With 4 bases clipped from V and 7 bases from J, the junction kept 13 bases outside the gene matches. CDR3 bases: TGCAGTGCTAACGCCCGAACAGGGGTAAGGCAGCCCCAGCATTTT. Translated, it gives CSANARTGVRQPQHF.